One and the same sample provided the 4 T cell receptor beta chains below, sequenced in a study of CD8 T cells in ankylosing spondylitis. TCRdb itself ran the 5' RACE reads through MiXCR, one entry per CDR3 protein. The table records around 300,000 distinct CDR3 sequences, under 15% of them present only once. The sample comprised blood, either unsorted or a sorted T cell fraction (not recorded which). The receptors here all came from a male donor with ankylosing spondylitis or in good health (not recorded which).

Only a few counts were recorded for this clonotype. J is TRBJ2-7 and V is TRBV5-1, with 8 positions matching TRBD1. The CDR3 runs to 17 residues. Losses at the gene ends were 1 base for V and 3 bases for J; bases not matched to a gene: 12. Germline CDR1 and CDR2: SGHRS and YFSETQ. CDR3 loop: CASSLFTHGQGLYEQYF. The CDR3 nucleotides read TGCGCCAGCAGCTTGTTTACCCATGGACAGGGACTCTACGAGCAGTACTTC.

The rearrangement links TRBV12-3 or TRBV12-4 to TRBJ2-3; 13 bases are shared with TRBD2. The CDR3 totals 16 residues. V dropped 5 bases and J dropped 5; count of bases not matched to a gene: 7. CDR3 sequence reads: CASSPRLAGGGDTQYF. In nucleotides, the CDR3 is TGTGCCAGCAGTCCACGACTAGCGGGGGGTGGAGATACGCAGTATTTT.

This clonotype has more than one count but fewer than ten. V gene TRBV29-1 combines with J gene TRBJ1-2, with 8 positions matching TRBD1. CDR1 and CDR2 from the germline V gene are SQVTM and ANQGSEA. After removal of 2 bases from V and 7 bases from J, the junction contained 6 bases not matched to a gene. The CDR3 consists of 13 residues. CDR3 in DNA: TGCAGCGTTGAAAGGCAGGGGGCTGGTGGCTACACCTTC. Amino acids: CSVERQGAGGYTF. The complete variable domain, with remaining parts taken from reference TRBV29-1 and TRBJ1-2, reads SAVISQKPSRDICQRGTSLTIQCQVDSQVTMMFWYRQQPGQSLTLIATANQGSEATYESGFVIDKFPISRPNLTFSTLTVSNMSPEDSSIYLCSVERQGAGGYTFGSGTRLTVV.

The J gene is TRBJ1-1, the V gene TRBV29-1; D may be TRBD1 (5 bases). This CDR3 comprises 9 residues. Trimming shortened V by 3 bases and J by 9 bases, and 5 bases separated the two germline ends. The germline V gene has CDR1 SQVTM and CDR2 ANQGSEA. Here the CDR3 DNA reads TGCAGCGTTGAGGGGCAAGCTTTCTTT. Residues: CSVEGQAFF.